This paragraph reports one T cell receptor (beta chain). Its target is not known. Germline-derived CDR1 and CDR2 are KGHDR and SFDVKD. The V and J ends lost 3 bases and 7 bases, in that order; junction bases with no gene match: 2. The CDR3 has 13 amino acids. Data came from immunoSEQ multiplex PCR; TCRdb stores just in-frame clones and leaves some out. The sample yields 170,000 or so clones, approximately 92% seen once. The data stem from a study of T cell responses to AZD1222 COVID-19 vaccine. Whole-study findings and limits: Seropositive AZD1222 recipients at baseline numbered only five or six. Spike was spanned by vaccine-associated CD4 TCRs, with dominance at 160-218 and 743-854.

Material: peripheral blood, obtained 28 days after the second dose of the MenACWY control vaccine. The chain couples TRBV24-1 to TRBJ2-5; 9 bases are shared with TRBD1. The receptor comes from an adult who received the MenACWY meningococcal vaccine as a control. CDR3 loop: CATSDDRGGTQYF. In DNA form, the CDR3 reads TGTGCCACCAGTGATGACAGGGGGGGGACCCAGTACTTC.